This T cell receptor beta chain derives from a study of PD-1 blockade in classical Hodgkin lymphoma. This sample's time point: newly diagnosed, previously untreated cHL patient sample. Points from the study as a whole: Lower baseline TCR diversity was reported for newly diagnosed patients than for healthy donors.

Method: immunoSEQ multiplex PCR; TCRdb's copy keeps in-frame clones and lacks some. The sample shows some 49,000 clones, approximately 91% of them seen only once. The V and J ends lost 0 bases and 5 bases, in that order; junction bases with no gene match: 6. CDR1 SGDLS and CDR2 YYNGEE come from the germline V gene. The CDR3 totals 16 residues. About this clone: Its antigen is still unknown.

Material: peripheral blood mononuclear cells (PBMCs). The sequence was collected from a human donor with classical Hodgkin lymphoma. The chain combines TRBV9 with TRBJ2-2, with 8 bases lining up with TRBD1. CDR3 nucleotides: TGTGCCAGCAGCGTAGGCGAGACAGGGGATACCGGGGAGCTGTTTTTT. Its translation: CASSVGETGDTGELFF.